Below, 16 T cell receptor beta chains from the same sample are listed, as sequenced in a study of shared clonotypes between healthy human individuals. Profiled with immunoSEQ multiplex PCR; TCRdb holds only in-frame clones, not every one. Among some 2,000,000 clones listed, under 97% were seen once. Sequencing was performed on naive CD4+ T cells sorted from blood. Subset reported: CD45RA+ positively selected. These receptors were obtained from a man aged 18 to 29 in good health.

The CDR3 here is CASRSGLLTGELFF. CDR3 in DNA: TGTGCCAGCAGGTCGGGACTTCTCACCGGGGAGCTGTTTTTT. The rearrangement joins TRBV2 to TRBJ2-2, with a possible D match to TRBD2 (6 bases). The CDR3 is 14 residues long. The germline V gene encodes CDR1 SNHLY and CDR2 FYNNEI. V was trimmed by 6 bases and J by 4 bases, leaving 12 bases between them.

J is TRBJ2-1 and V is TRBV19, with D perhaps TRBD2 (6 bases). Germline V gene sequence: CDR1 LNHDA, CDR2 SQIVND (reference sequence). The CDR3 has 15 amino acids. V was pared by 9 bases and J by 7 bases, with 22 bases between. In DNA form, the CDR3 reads TGTGCCAGCATTTCTAGCGACCGAGGTGTGAATGAGCAGTTCTTC. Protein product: CASISSDRGVNEQFF.

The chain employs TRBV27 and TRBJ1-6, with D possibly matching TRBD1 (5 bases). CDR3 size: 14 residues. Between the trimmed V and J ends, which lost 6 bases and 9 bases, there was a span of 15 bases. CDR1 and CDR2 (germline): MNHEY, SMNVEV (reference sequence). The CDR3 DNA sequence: TGTGCCAGCAGCCTACAGGCCGGCGGTTCACCCCTCCACTTT. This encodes CASSLQAGGSPLHF.

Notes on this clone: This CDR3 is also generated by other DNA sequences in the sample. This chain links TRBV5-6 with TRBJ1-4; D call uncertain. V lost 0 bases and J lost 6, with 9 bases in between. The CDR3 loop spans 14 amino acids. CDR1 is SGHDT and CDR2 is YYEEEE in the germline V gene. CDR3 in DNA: TGTGCCAGCAGCTTGGGTACCGCTGATGAAAAACTGTTTTTT. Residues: CASSLGTADEKLFF.

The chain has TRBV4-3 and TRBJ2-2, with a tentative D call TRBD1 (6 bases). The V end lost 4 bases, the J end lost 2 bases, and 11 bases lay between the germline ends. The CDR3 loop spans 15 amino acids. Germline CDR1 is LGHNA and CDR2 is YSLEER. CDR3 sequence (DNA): TGCGCCAGCAGCCGAAAGACAGGCAACACCGGGGAGCTGTTTTTT. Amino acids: CASSRKTGNTGELFF.

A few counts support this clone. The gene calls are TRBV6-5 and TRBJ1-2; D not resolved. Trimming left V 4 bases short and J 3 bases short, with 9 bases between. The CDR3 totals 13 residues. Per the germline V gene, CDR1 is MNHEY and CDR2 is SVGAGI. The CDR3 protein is CASSLLGYYGYTF. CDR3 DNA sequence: TGTGCCAGCAGTTTGCTCGGGTACTATGGCTACACCTTC.

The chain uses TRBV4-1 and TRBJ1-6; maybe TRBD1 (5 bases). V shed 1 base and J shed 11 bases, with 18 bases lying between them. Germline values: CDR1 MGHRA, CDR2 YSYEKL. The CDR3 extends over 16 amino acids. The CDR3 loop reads CASSQVAGSGIAPLHF. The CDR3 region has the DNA TGCGCCAGCAGCCAAGTCGCAGGGTCGGGAATTGCACCCCTCCACTTT.

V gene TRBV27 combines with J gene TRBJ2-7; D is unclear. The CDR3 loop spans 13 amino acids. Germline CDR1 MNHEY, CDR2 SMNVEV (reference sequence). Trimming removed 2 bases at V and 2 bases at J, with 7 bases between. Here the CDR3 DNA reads TGTGCCAGCAGTTTAACAGCAGCCTACGAGCAGTACTTC. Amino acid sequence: CASSLTAAYEQYF.

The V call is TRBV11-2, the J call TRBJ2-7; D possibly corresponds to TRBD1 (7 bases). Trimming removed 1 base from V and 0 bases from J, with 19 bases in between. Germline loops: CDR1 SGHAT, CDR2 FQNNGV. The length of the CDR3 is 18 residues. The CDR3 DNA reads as TGTGCCAGCAGCTTAGTAAGGGGGCTAGCGCCCTACTCCTACGAGCAGTACTTC. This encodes CASSLVRGLAPYSYEQYF.

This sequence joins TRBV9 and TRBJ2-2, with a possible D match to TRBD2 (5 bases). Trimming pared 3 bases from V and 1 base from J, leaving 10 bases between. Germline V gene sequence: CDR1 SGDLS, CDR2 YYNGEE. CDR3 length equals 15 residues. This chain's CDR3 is CASSGVSGNTGELFF. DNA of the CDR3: TGTGCCAGCAGCGGGGTAAGCGGGAACACCGGGGAGCTGTTTTTT.

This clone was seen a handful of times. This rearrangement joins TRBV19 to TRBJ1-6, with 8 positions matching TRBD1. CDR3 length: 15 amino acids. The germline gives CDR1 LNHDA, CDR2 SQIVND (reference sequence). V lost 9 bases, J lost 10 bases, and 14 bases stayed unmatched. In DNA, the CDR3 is TGTGCCAGCCAATATCGGACAGGGCAAGGCTCACCCCTCCACTTT. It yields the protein CASQYRTGQGSPLHF. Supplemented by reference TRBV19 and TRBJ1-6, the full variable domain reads DGGITQSPKYLFRKEGQNVTLSCEQNLNHDAMYWYRQDPGQGLRLIYYSQIVNDFQKGDIAEGYSVSREKKESFPLTVTSAQKNPTAFYLCASQYRTGQGSPLHFGNGTRLTVT.

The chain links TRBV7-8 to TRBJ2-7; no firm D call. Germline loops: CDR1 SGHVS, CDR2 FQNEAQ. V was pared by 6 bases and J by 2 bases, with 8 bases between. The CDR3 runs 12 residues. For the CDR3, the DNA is TGTGCCAGCAGTTTCACCACCTACGAGCAGTACTTC. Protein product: CASSFTTYEQYF.

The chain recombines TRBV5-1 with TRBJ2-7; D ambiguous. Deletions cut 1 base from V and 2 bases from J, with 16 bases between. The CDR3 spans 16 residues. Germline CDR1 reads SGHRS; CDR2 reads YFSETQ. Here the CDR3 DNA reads TGCGCCAGCAGCTTGAGCAACGAGTGGGTTCCCTACGAGCAGTACTTC. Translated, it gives CASSLSNEWVPYEQYF.

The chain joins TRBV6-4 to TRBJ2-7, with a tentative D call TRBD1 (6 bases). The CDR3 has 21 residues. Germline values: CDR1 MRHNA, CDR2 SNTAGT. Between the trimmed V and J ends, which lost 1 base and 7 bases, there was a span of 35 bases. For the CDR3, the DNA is TGTGCCAGCAGTGACTGGATCAAACAGGTTTATTTAGATGGTCCTACAGGGGAGCAGTACTTC. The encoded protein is CASSDWIKQVYLDGPTGEQYF.

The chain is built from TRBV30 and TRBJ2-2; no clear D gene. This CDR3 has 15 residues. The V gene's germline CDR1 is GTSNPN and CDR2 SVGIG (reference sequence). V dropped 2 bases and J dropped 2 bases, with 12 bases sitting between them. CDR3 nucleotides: TGTGCCTGGAGTATGGGCAGGTTTAACACCGGGGAGCTGTTTTTT. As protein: CAWSMGRFNTGELFF.

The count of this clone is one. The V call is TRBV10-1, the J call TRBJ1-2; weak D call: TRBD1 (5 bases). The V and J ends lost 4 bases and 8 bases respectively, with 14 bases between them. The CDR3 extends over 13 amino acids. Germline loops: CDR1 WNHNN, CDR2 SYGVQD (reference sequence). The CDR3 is CASSGDPSDGYTF. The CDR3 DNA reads TGCGCCAGCAGTGGGGACCCATCTGACGGCTACACCTTC.